This T cell receptor (beta chain) was sequenced for a study of blood T cell repertoires in COVID-19. Study-level background: Some COVID-19 samples were acute and others convalescent; all came from the United States, Italy and Spain.

Trimming removed 3 bases at V and 6 bases at J, with 14 bases between. This CDR3 region has 14 residues. Per germline, CDR1 SGHDN and CDR2 FVKESK. Measured with immunoSEQ multiplex PCR; TCRdb has only the in-frame clones, and not every one. The table shows some 58,000 clones, with roughly 71% occurring only once. The chain uses TRBV14 and TRBJ1-2, with a possible D match to TRBD1 (5 bases). The receptor was derived from a human donor in a cohort sampled during active COVID-19. The specimen was peripheral blood. The CDR3 is CASSHDLAGDGYTF. The DNA of the CDR3 is TGTGCCAGCAGCCATGACCTGGCGGGGGATGGCTACACCTTC.